This TCR beta chain was sequenced in a study of shared clonotypes between healthy human individuals. The V end was cut by 5 bases, the J end by 11 bases, with 10 bases between. The CDR3 is 11 residues long. CDR1 MNHNS and CDR2 SASEGT come from the germline V gene. Methods used by the authors: Filtering differed because ImmunoSEQ produced junction-only sequences that carried no quality scores. The table came from immunoSEQ multiplex PCR; TCRdb's copy has only in-frame clones and leaves some out. The V and J calls and clone size are taken from that table; D and trimming were inferred from the DNA. The table shows around 95,000 clones, with approximately 61% occurring only once.

Input material: memory CD8+ T cells sorted from blood. Subset defined: CD45RO+ cells pooled with CCR7-negative TemRA cells. The chain joins TRBV6-1 to TRBJ2-1, with D tentatively TRBD2 (6 bases). This receptor was taken from a man aged 30 to 39 in good health. The CDR3 coding sequence is TGTGCCAGCAGTTACGGGGGAAAGCAGTTCTTC. Its translation is CASSYGGKQFF.